These T cell receptor beta chains were read from a single sample in a study of cytomegalovirus exposure and HLA in healthy donors. Libraries were prepared by immunoSEQ multiplex PCR; TCRdb keeps only in-frame clonotypes and omits some of them. The sample records more than 150,000 clones, approximately 80% being singletons. The sample was PBMCs. The receptors shown here come from a girl aged 5-17 years in good health and CMV-seropositive. The CDR3 runs from the conserved cysteine through the conserved F or W. A D gene is named only where the DNA matches it firmly. Rows may omit the clone size; those that give it use once, few, many or a size class.

>TRBJ1-3|once|TRBV4-2|NA
CASSQEAGEGNTIYF
TGTGCCAGCAGCCAAGAGGCAGGGGAGGGAAACACCATATATTTT
>TRBJ2-4|NA|TRBV6-5|NA
CASIGPGKNIQYF
TGTGCCAGCATTGGCCCGGGGAAAAACATTCAGTACTTC
>TRBJ1-5|NA|TRBV27|TRBD1
CASNHGGQTNQPQHF
TGTGCCAGCAACCACGGGGGACAGACAAATCAGCCCCAGCATTTT
>TRBJ2-1|NA|TRBV10-1|TRBD2
CASSDFPVTSGSKNEQFF
TGCGCCAGCAGTGATTTCCCCGTAACTAGCGGGAGTAAAAATGAGCAGTTCTTC
>TRBJ1-4|few|TRBV29-1|TRBD1
CSAGDRGSLNEKLFF
TGCAGCGCCGGGGACAGGGGGTCTCTTAATGAAAAACTGTTTTTT
>TRBJ1-4|NA|TRBV30|NA
CAWSSGERQEEF
TGTGCCTGGAGTTCCGGCGAAAGACAGGAGGAATTT
>TRBJ2-1|NA|TRBV14|TRBD1
CASSPGQGALNEQFF
TGTGCCAGCAGCCCGGGACAGGGGGCCCTTAATGAGCAGTTCTTC
>TRBJ2-2|NA|TRBV14|NA
CASSQDQTVGELFF
TGTGCCAGCAGCCAAGACCAGACAGTCGGGGAGCTGTTTTTT
>TRBJ2-2|NA|TRBV29-1|TRBD2
CSVEDWGAGGNTGELFF
TGCAGCGTTGAGGATTGGGGAGCGGGAGGGAACACCGGGGAGCTGTTTTTT
>TRBJ1-1|few|TRBV5-1|NA
CASSWTSMGEAFF
TGCGCCAGCAGCTGGACTTCTATGGGGGAAGCTTTCTTT
>TRBJ1-2|NA|TRBV4-1|NA
CASAWDTLGGYTF
TGCGCCAGCGCCTGGGACACGCTGGGAGGCTACACCTTC
>TRBJ1-1|few|TRBV6-5|TRBD1
CASSRQGVGTEAFF
TGTGCCAGCAGCAGACAGGGGGTGGGCACTGAAGCTTTCTTT
>TRBJ2-1|few|TRBV2|TRBD1
CASRPGQGLVGEQFF
TGTGCCAGCAGGCCGGGACAGGGCCTAGTTGGTGAGCAGTTCTTC
>TRBJ2-3|NA|TRBV4-2|NA
CASSQVAASTDTQYF
TGTGCCAGCAGCCAAGTGGCGGCCAGCACAGATACGCAGTATTTT
>TRBJ2-1|NA|TRBV15|TRBD2
CATSTSPHGTIRLSYNEQFF
TGTGCCACCAGCACCTCTCCTCATGGGACTATTCGCCTCTCCTACAATGAGCAGTTCTTC
>TRBJ2-1|NA|TRBV30|TRBD2
CAWRGSGRAYNEQFF
TGTGCCTGGAGGGGCAGCGGGAGGGCCTACAATGAGCAGTTCTTC
>TRBJ1-6|NA|TRBV5-6|TRBD1
CASSHWRQGGSPLHF
TGTGCCAGCAGCCATTGGAGACAGGGTGGGTCACCCCTCCACTTT
>TRBJ2-1|NA|TRBV6-5|TRBD2
CASGSSGSLGEQFF
TGTGCCAGCGGAAGTAGCGGGAGCCTTGGGGAGCAGTTCTTC
>TRBJ2-7|once|TRBV10-1|TRBD1
CASAPGQGAYEQYF
TGCGCCAGCGCGCCGGGACAGGGGGCCTACGAGCAGTACTTC
>TRBJ2-1|few|TRBV10-3|NA
CATTGVLSYNEQFF
TGTGCCACCACGGGAGTTCTCTCCTACAATGAGCAGTTCTTC
>TRBJ2-1|NA|TRBV11-2|NA
CASSSGHRTRGSYNEQFF
TGTGCCAGCAGCTCCGGACACCGGACAAGGGGATCCTACAATGAGCAGTTCTTC
>TRBJ1-1|NA|TRBV10-3|TRBD1
CAISETTGALTEAFF
TGTGCCATCAGTGAGACGACAGGGGCGCTCACTGAAGCTTTCTTT
>TRBJ2-3|once|TRBV5-4|TRBD1
CASSRTGTGNTDTQYF
TGTGCCAGCAGCCGGACCGGGACAGGGAACACAGATACGCAGTATTTT
>TRBJ2-7|NA|TRBV7-6|NA
CASSVGGDSAYEQYF
TGTGCCAGCAGCGTGGGGGGTGACAGTGCCTACGAGCAGTACTTC
>TRBJ1-5|NA|TRBV7-9|TRBD1
CASHQGGTDQPQHF
TGTGCCAGTCATCAGGGGGGCACCGATCAGCCCCAGCATTTT
>TRBJ2-7|NA|TRBV7-9|TRBD2
CASSQILAGVTYEQYF
TGTGCCAGCAGCCAGATTCTAGCGGGAGTGACCTACGAGCAGTACTTC
>TRBJ2-7|NA|TRBV4-3|NA
CASSQGHDYEQYF
TGCGCCAGCAGCCAAGGACACGACTACGAGCAGTACTTC
>TRBJ2-5|NA|TRBV27|TRBD1
CASSFDRGRKETQYF
TGTGCCAGCAGTTTCGACAGGGGGAGGAAGGAGACCCAGTACTTC
>TRBJ1-3|NA|TRBV2|NA
CASSLTEPSGNTIYF
TGTGCCAGCAGCCTGACAGAACCGTCTGGAAACACCATATATTTT
>TRBJ1-5|NA|TRBV27|TRBD1
CASSPDRVNQPQHF
TGTGCCAGCAGCCCGGACAGGGTCAATCAGCCCCAGCATTTT
>TRBJ2-5|NA|TRBV7-9|NA
CASSISGRSQETQYF
TGTGCCAGCAGCATTAGTGGGAGATCCCAAGAGACCCAGTACTTC
>TRBJ1-1|NA|TRBV27|NA
CASSLWGGDTEAFF
TGTGCCAGCAGTTTATGGGGGGGGGACACTGAAGCTTTCTTT
>TRBJ1-2|NA|TRBV6-1|NA
CASSDSARVNGYTF
TGTGCCAGCAGTGACAGTGCCAGGGTAAATGGCTACACCTTC
>TRBJ2-2|NA|TRBV7-3|TRBD1
CASSLTGQARFGELFF
TGTGCCAGCAGCTTAACGGGACAGGCCCGGTTCGGGGAGCTGTTTTTT
>TRBJ1-5|NA|TRBV11-2|NA
CASSLDPGGNQPQHF
TGTGCCAGCAGCTTAGACCCAGGTGGCAATCAGCCCCAGCATTTT
>TRBJ2-1|once|TRBV7-8|TRBD2
CASSPTSGTYNEQFF
TGTGCCAGCAGCCCAACTAGCGGGACCTACAATGAGCAGTTCTTC
>TRBJ1-2|once|TRBV27|NA
CASSPFWGYGYTF
TGTGCCAGCAGTCCCTTTTGGGGCTATGGCTATACCTTC
>TRBJ2-1|NA|TRBV5-4|TRBD2
CASSHDLAAYNEQFF
TGTGCCAGCAGCCACGATCTAGCGGCCTACAATGAGCAGTTCTTC
>TRBJ2-5|NA|TRBV9|NA
CASSVEGTLEETQYF
TGTGCCAGCAGCGTAGAGGGGACTCTGGAAGAGACCCAGTACTTC